These T cell receptor beta chains were read from a single sample in a study of blood T cells in healthy people across ages. TCRdb analysed the 5' RACE reads with MiXCR anew, one entry per CDR3 protein. The sample has roughly 830,000 distinct CDR3 sequences; around 62% are singletons. Sequenced input: blood. These receptors were collected from a man aged 30-40 years in good health. Each CDR3 is given with its conserved first and last residue. The D gene is left open where the match is weak. The size entry is marked missing in some rows and otherwise reads once, few, many or a size class.

V gene,D gene,J gene,CDR3 length,clone size,CDR3 DNA,CDR3 protein
TRBV28,TRBD2,TRBJ2-5,17,.,TGTGCCAGCAGTTCCGGGACCAGCGGGGGGATCCAAGAGACCCAGTACTTC,CASSSGTSGGIQETQYF
TRBV15,TRBD1,TRBJ2-5,16,.,TGTGCCACCAGCTCGGGACAGGATCCGTACCAAGAGACCCAGTACTTC,CATSSGQDPYQETQYF
TRBV6-2/TRBV6-3,TRBD2,TRBJ2-1,18,few,TGTGCCAGCAGTACCCGGACTAGCGGGACCATATTTTACAATGAGCAGTTCTTC,CASSTRTSGTIFYNEQFF
TRBV4-1,.,TRBJ2-1,15,once,TGCGCCAGCAGCCGAGAACAGGGTTCGTACAATGAGCAGTTCTTC,CASSREQGSYNEQFF
TRBV7-9,TRBD1,TRBJ1-2,13,few,TGTGCCAGCAGCTCCCGACAGGGTTATGGCTACACCTTC,CASSSRQGYGYTF
TRBV5-1,.,TRBJ1-6,16,.,TGCGCCAGCAGCTTGGAGCAGGGAATGGAGAATTCACCCCTCCACTTT,CASSLEQGMENSPLHF
TRBV7-2,TRBD2,TRBJ2-5,15,.,TGTGCCAGCAGCTTATCGGGCGGGGGGAGCCAGACCCAGTACTTC,CASSLSGGGSQTQYF
TRBV28,TRBD1,TRBJ2-7,15,.,TGTGCCAGCAGTCCTCGGACAGGGCTATACAACGAGCAGTACTTC,CASSPRTGLYNEQYF
TRBV12-3/TRBV12-4,TRBD2,TRBJ2-5,13,few,TGTGCCAGCAGTGTACAAGCGGGGGAGACCCAGTACTTC,CASSVQAGETQYF
TRBV7-2,.,TRBJ1-2,12,.,TGTGCCAGCAGCTTATGGGACCCGGGCTACACCTTC,CASSLWDPGYTF
TRBV15,.,TRBJ1-5,13,few,TGTGCCACCAGCAGAGTCGGGAATCAGCCCCAGCATTTT,CATSRVGNQPQHF
TRBV4-3,.,TRBJ2-5,17,.,TGCGCCAGCAGCCAAGATTGGGGTCTTATCGGCCAAGAGACCCAGTACTTC,CASSQDWGLIGQETQYF
TRBV7-2,.,TRBJ2-3,19,once,TGTGCCAGCAGACGGACTGGCGGGGGCCCCCGTCCTAGCACAGATACGCAGTATTTT,CASRRTGGGPRPSTDTQYF
TRBV29-1,.,TRBJ1-2,12,.,TGCAGCGTGGTTAGTAGGGTTCAAGGCTACACCTTC,CSVVSRVQGYTF
TRBV5-1,.,TRBJ1-2,15,few,TGCGCCAGCAGCTCGGACGCGACGATCAACTATGGCTACACCTTC,CASSSDATINYGYTF
TRBV7-2,TRBD1,TRBJ2-7,15,few,TGTGCCAGCAGCTTAAATCAAGGGGGCGGTTACGAGCAGTACTTC,CASSLNQGGGYEQYF
TRBV4-3,.,TRBJ1-4,16,few,TGCGCCAGCAGCCAAGATGGAAGGGGGAGAAATGAAAAACTGTTTTTT,CASSQDGRGRNEKLFF
TRBV6-6,.,TRBJ2-1,12,few,TGTGCCAGCGGGGTCCGCTACAATGAGCAGTTCTTC,CASGVRYNEQFF
TRBV6-4,.,TRBJ2-3,14,few,TGTGCCAGAGGACCAGGGAGACGCACAGATACGCAGTATTTT,CARGPGRRTDTQYF
TRBV15,TRBD2,TRBJ2-7,15,.,TGTGCCACCAGCAGAGGACTAGCGGGCTCCTACGAGCAGTACTTC,CATSRGLAGSYEQYF
TRBV20-1,TRBD2,TRBJ2-5,16,.,TGCAGTGCCCACCTGGATAGCGGGGGGACCAGGGAGACCCAGTACTTC,CSAHLDSGGTRETQYF
TRBV10-3,.,TRBJ2-7,12,.,TGTGCCATCAGCGCCGGGACTGGCGAGCAGTACTTC,CAISAGTGEQYF
TRBV7-2,TRBD2,TRBJ2-7,17,.,TGTGCCAGCAGCTTAGTCCCCCCGGGACTAGCGGGAGGCGAGCAGTACTTC,CASSLVPPGLAGGEQYF
TRBV9,.,TRBJ2-7,15,.,TGTGCCAGCAGCGTAGGGGCAGGGGAGTCCTACGAGCAGTACTTC,CASSVGAGESYEQYF
TRBV6-1,.,TRBJ2-4,17,.,TGTGCCAGCAGTAAGACGCCTGGGGGCGGGGGCAAAAACATTCAGTACTTC,CASSKTPGGGGKNIQYF
TRBV25-1,.,TRBJ2-3,15,few,TGTGCCAGCAGTGAGCCAGGTCTAAGCACAGATACGCAGTATTTT,CASSEPGLSTDTQYF
TRBV7-9,.,TRBJ2-1,12,few,TGTGCCAGCAGCTTGACCCTAAATGAGCAGTTCTTC,CASSLTLNEQFF
TRBV7-2,TRBD1,TRBJ2-1,17,.,TGTGCCAGCAGCCCGGGAAGGGGACAGGGTTCCTACAATGAGCAGTTCTTC,CASSPGRGQGSYNEQFF
TRBV10-3,TRBD1,TRBJ1-1,15,.,TGTGCCATCAGTGGTGCCGGGACAGCGAACACTGAAGCTTTCTTT,CAISGAGTANTEAFF
TRBV6-5,.,TRBJ2-3,13,.,TGTGCCAGCAGTTACTCGGAGCCAGATACGCAGTATTTT,CASSYSEPDTQYF
TRBV7-2,TRBD2,TRBJ2-1,16,.,TGCGCCAGCAGCCAGGGTCCTAGCGGGCCTTACAATGAGCAGTTCTTC,CASSQGPSGPYNEQFF
TRBV25-1,TRBD1,TRBJ1-1,13,.,TGTGCCAGCAGTGAATCAGGGGGCAGGGCAGCTTTCTTT,CASSESGGRAAFF
TRBV7-9,TRBD1,TRBJ2-5,14,once,TGTGCCAGCAGCTTATTAGACAGGGAGGAGACCCAGTACTTC,CASSLLDREETQYF
TRBV4-2,.,TRBJ2-3,13,few,TGTGCCAGCAGCCAAGATTCTCTAGATACGCAGTATTTT,CASSQDSLDTQYF
TRBV6-2/TRBV6-3,.,TRBJ2-3,11,.,TGTGCCAGTCACTACACCGATACGCAGTATTTT,CASHYTDTQYF
TRBV20-1,.,TRBJ2-3,15,once,TGCAGTGCTAGAGATGGGACCATAGGTCGAGATACGCAGTATTTT,CSARDGTIGRDTQYF
TRBV12-3/TRBV12-4,.,TRBJ1-5,11,.,TGTGCCAGCAGTTTAGGGGAGACCCAGCATTTT,CASSLGETQHF
TRBV9,.,TRBJ2-2,17,.,TGTGCCAGCAGCGTTTGGGGGCGTATCGCGAACACCGGGGAGCTGTTTTTT,CASSVWGRIANTGELFF
TRBV21-1,.,TRBJ1-6,15,.,TGTGCCAGCAGCCAAAGTCCACGTAATAATTCACCCCTCCACTTT,CASSQSPRNNSPLHF
TRBV7-9,TRBD1,TRBJ2-3,15,few,TGTGCCAGCAGCCTCGGGACAGGGATCACAGATACGCAGTATTTT,CASSLGTGITDTQYF
TRBV30,.,TRBJ1-2,14,.,TGTGCCTGTCCGTCCGCGAACTTAAGCTATGGCTACACCTTC,CACPSANLSYGYTF
TRBV10-3,.,TRBJ2-6,15,many,TGTGCCATCAGTGAGTCGGACGCCGGGGCCAACGTCCTGACTTTC,CAISESDAGANVLTF
TRBV12-3/TRBV12-4,.,TRBJ1-2,14,few,TGTGCCAGCAGTTTAGCTTCAGGGTACTATGGCTACACCTTC,CASSLASGYYGYTF
TRBV6-2/TRBV6-3,.,TRBJ2-4,14,.,TGTGCCAGCACCGAGACTATGAGGCTAAACATTCAGTACTTC,CASTETMRLNIQYF
TRBV10-3,TRBD1,TRBJ2-5,18,.,TGTGCCATCAGTGAACCCCCAGGGTTACAGGGGATCCAAGAGACCCAGTACTTC,CAISEPPGLQGIQETQYF
TRBV4-1,.,TRBJ1-6,17,once,TGCGCCAGCAGCCAAGACGGGCAGTGGGACACGGATTCACCCCTCCACTTT,CASSQDGQWDTDSPLHF
TRBV6-6,.,TRBJ2-3,12,.,TGTGCCAGCAGTGAGAGGTCGGGTACGCAGTATTTT,CASSERSGTQYF
TRBV6-1,.,TRBJ1-2,15,few,TGTGCCAGCTTAGAAGGACGGGACGGAAACTATGGCTACACCTTC,CASLEGRDGNYGYTF
TRBV7-9,TRBD2,TRBJ2-7,15,.,TGTGCCAGCAGCTTAGAAGCGGGGCCCCTCTACGAGCAGTACTTC,CASSLEAGPLYEQYF
TRBV13,.,TRBJ1-2,13,.,TGTGCCAGCAGCGAAGGCGGTTCCTCTGGCTACACCTTC,CASSEGGSSGYTF